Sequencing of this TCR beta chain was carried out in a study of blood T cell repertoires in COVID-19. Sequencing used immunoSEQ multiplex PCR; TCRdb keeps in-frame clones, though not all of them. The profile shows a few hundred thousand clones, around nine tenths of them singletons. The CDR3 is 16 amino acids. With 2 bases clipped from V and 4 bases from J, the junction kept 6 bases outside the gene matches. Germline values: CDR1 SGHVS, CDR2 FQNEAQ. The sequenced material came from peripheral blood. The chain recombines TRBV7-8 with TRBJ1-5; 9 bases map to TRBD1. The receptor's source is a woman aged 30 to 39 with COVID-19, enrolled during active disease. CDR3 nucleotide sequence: TGTGCCAGCAGCTTACCCGGGACAGGGAAAAATCAGCCCCAGCATTTT. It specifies CASSLPGTGKNQPQHF.